This entry lists 4 T cell receptor beta chains sequenced from one sample in a study of T cell responses to AZD1222 COVID-19 vaccine (dated by TCRdb to the early 2020s). The library came from the immunoSEQ multiplex PCR assay. The table comes from immuneACCESS by way of TCRdb, which keeps in-frame sequences with V and J called. Part of the clones is missing from these tables; in studies checked, under half for an unresolved V gene and the rest for unknown reasons. The sample table shows more than 140,000 clones, and about 93% are seen once. The ten largest clones take up roughly 4.6% of the sample. The meaning of the sample's time point label: baseline before first vaccination. This sample comprised peripheral blood, obtained on day 0 of AZD1222 vaccination. Source of these receptors: an adult in good health.

V gene TRBV7-2 combines with J gene TRBJ1-2; weak D call: TRBD1 (5 bases). Germline values: CDR1 SGHTA, CDR2 FQGNSA. V gave up 6 bases and J gave up 1 base, with 9 bases separating them. The CDR3 is 13 amino acids. The CDR3 DNA sequence: TGTGCCAGCAGTTCCGACAGTAACTATGGCTACACCTTC. The encoded protein is CASSSDSNYGYTF. The full variable domain, rest sourced from reference TRBV7-2 and TRBJ1-2, is GAGVSQSPSNKVTEKGKDVELRCDPISGHTALYWYRQSLGQGLEFLIYFQGNSAPDKSGLPSDRFSAERTGGSVSTLTIQRTQQEDSAVYLCASSSDSNYGYTFGSGTRLTVV.

The chain recombines TRBV4-3 with TRBJ1-1; possibly TRBD1 for D (6 bases). Trimming removed 4 bases from V and 2 bases from J, with 8 bases in between. Germline V gene lookup returns CDR1 LGHNA and CDR2 YSLEER. This CDR3 comprises 13 residues. CDR3 bases: TGCGCCAGCAGCCGGGGACACAACACTGAAGCTTTCTTT. Its translation: CASSRGHNTEAFF.

The V and J genes are TRBV7-2 and TRBJ1-2; D gene ambiguous. The CDR3 extends over 14 amino acids. CDR1 SGHTA and CDR2 FQGNSA come from the germline V gene. V was trimmed by 0 bases and J by 2 bases, leaving 7 bases between them. The CDR3 coding sequence is TGTGCCAGCAGCTTAGCGAAAGGGAACTATGGCTACACCTTC. Amino acids: CASSLAKGNYGYTF. The full variable domain, with the rest looked up from reference TRBV7-2 and TRBJ1-2, is GAGVSQSPSNKVTEKGKDVELRCDPISGHTALYWYRQSLGQGLEFLIYFQGNSAPDKSGLPSDRFSAERTGGSVSTLTIQRTQQEDSAVYLCASSLAKGNYGYTFGSGTRLTVV.

The rearrangement joins TRBV10-2 to TRBJ1-1; D gene ambiguous. CDR1 WSHSY and CDR2 SAAADI come from the germline V gene. V was pared by 7 bases and J by 1 base, with 4 bases between. The length of the CDR3 is 11 residues. CDR3 protein: CASTENTEAFF. The CDR3 nucleotides are TGCGCCAGCACGGAGAACACTGAAGCTTTCTTT.